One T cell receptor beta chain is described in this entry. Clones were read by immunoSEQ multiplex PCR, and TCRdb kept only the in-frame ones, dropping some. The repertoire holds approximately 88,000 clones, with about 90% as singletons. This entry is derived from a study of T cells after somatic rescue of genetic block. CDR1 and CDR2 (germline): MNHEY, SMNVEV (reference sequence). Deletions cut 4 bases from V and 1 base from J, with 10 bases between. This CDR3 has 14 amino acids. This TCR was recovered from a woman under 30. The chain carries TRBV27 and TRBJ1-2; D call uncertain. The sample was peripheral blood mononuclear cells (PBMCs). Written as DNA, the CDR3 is TGTGCCAGCAGTTACTATCCCCTTAACTATGGCTACACCTTC. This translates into CASSYYPLNYGYTF.